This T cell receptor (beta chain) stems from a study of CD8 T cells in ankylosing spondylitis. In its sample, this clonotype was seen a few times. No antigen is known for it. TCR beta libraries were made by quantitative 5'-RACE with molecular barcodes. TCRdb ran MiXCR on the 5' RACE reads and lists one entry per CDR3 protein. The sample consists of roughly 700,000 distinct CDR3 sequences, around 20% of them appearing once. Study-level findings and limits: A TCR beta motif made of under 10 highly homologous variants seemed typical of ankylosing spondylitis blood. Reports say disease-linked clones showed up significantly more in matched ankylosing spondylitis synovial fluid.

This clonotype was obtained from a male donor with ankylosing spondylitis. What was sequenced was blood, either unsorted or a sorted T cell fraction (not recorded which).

Written as DNA, the CDR3 is TGTGCCAGCAGTGAAGCTGTCCCGGGACAGGGAGGCTACGAGCAGTACTTC. This codes for CASSEAVPGQGGYEQYF. The V and J genes are TRBV6-1 and TRBJ2-7, with TRBD1 identical over 9 bases. Germline values: CDR1 MNHNS, CDR2 SASEGT. CDR3 length: 17 residues. V lost 0 bases, J lost 3 bases, and 9 bases stayed unmatched.